This is a list of T cell receptor beta chains from one sample in a study of kidney transplant recipient with SARS-CoV-2 infection. TCRdb used MiXCR to reprocess the reads, holding one entry per CDR3 protein. The data contain under 300,000 distinct CDR3 sequences, 25% to 35% of them seen just once; the ten biggest clones take up around 7.8%. The material sequenced was a blood sample, taken at baseline and between days 110 and 120 from a kidney transplant recipient. Receptors were obtained from a young adult male patient who had COVID-19 and was a kidney transplant recipient. Among the T cells, some may be from the graft donor. CDR3s include the opening cysteine and the closing phenylalanine or tryptophan. The D gene is left open where the match is weak. Clone size appears in some rows only: once, few, many, or a class for an expanded clone.

clone_size	v_call	cdr3_length	d_call	j_call	cdr3_nt	cdr3_aa
many	TRBV7-3	15	TRBD2	TRBJ2-1	TGTGCCAGCAGCTTAACTGGACTAGCGGGAGATGAGCAGTTCTTC	CASSLTGLAGDEQFF
many	TRBV3-1	17	.	TRBJ1-2	TGTGCCAGCAGCGCAAAGAACACCCTTCGAAAGACCTATGGCTACACCTTC	CASSAKNTLRKTYGYTF
many	TRBV7-2	15	.	TRBJ1-4	TGTGCCAGCAGCTTAGAGGTCCTGGCGGGTGAAAAACTGTTTTTT	CASSLEVLAGEKLFF
many	TRBV8-2	16	.	TRBJ1-2	TGTGGCAGTCACGACAGTGATAGCCGAAAGACCTATGGCTACACCTTC	CGSHDSDSRKTYGYTF
few	TRBV20-1	15	TRBD1	TRBJ2-1	TGCAGTGCTTTCTCGGCCTTGACAGGGAACAATGAGCAGTTCTTC	CSAFSALTGNNEQFF
few	TRBV11-2	13	.	TRBJ2-3	TGTGCCAGCAGCTTGGGCAGGGGCGATACGCAGTATTTT	CASSLGRGDTQYF
.	TRBV7-4	17	.	TRBJ1-2	TGTGCCAGCAGCCCGAACATTTCAGCTCGAAAGACCTATGGCTACACCTTC	CASSPNISARKTYGYTF
many	TRBV5-4	17	TRBD1	TRBJ1-2	TGTGCCAGCAGCTTGTGGCTTCCGGGACAGCTTAGGAATGGCTACACCTTC	CASSLWLPGQLRNGYTF
many	TRBV5-1	16	TRBD1	TRBJ2-3	TGCGCCAGCAGCTTGGGGCGACAGGGGCCGTCAGATACGCAGTATTTT	CASSLGRQGPSDTQYF
many	TRBV7-7	17	.	TRBJ1-2	TGTGCCAGCAGCGGACGATGTAAGTGCCGAAAGACCTATGGCTACACCTTC	CASSGRCKCRKTYGYTF
many	TRBV3-1	17	.	TRBJ1-2	TGTGCCAGCAGCTCAAGCGACACCCTTCGAAAGACCTATGGCTACACCTTC	CASSSSDTLRKTYGYTF
.	TRBV7-2	16	TRBD2	TRBJ2-1	TGTGCCAGCAGCTTAGGCGGGACTAGCGGTTACAATGAGCAGTTCTTC	CASSLGGTSGYNEQFF
many	TRBV6-5	16	.	TRBJ2-2	TGTGCCAGCAGTCCCCGCAGGGGCATTAACACCGGGGAGCTGTTTTTT	CASSPRRGINTGELFF